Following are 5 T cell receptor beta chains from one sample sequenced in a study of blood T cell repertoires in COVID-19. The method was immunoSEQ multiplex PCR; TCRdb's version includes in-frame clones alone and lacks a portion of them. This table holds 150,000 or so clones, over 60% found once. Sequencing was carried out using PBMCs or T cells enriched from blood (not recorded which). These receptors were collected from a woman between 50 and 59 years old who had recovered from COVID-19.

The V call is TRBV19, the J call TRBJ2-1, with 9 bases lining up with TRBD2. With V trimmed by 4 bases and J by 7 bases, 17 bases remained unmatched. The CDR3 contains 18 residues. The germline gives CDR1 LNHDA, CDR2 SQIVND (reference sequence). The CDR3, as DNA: TGTGCCAGTAGTAGGATCGGCCTAGCGGGGTCGGGGGGAAATGAGCAGTTCTTC. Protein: CASSRIGLAGSGGNEQFF.

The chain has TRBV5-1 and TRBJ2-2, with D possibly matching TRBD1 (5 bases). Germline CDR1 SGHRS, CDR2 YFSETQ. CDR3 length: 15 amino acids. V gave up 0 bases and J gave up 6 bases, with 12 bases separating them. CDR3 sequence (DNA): TGCGCCAGCAGCTTGGAAGGACAACGGTCCGGGGAGCTGTTTTTT. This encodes CASSLEGQRSGELFF.

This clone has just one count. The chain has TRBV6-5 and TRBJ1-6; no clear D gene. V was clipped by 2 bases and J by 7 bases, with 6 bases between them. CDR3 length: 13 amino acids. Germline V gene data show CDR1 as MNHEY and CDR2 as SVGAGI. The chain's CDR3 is CASSYKRNSPLHF. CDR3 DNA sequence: TGTGCCAGCAGTTACAAGAGGAATTCACCCCTCCACTTT.

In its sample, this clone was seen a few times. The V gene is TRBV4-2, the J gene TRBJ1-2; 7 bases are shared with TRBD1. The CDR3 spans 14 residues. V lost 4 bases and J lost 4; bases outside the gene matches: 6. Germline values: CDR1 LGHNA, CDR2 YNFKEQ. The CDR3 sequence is CASSRPGQTYGYTF. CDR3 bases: TGTGCCAGCAGCCGACCGGGACAGACCTATGGCTACACCTTC.

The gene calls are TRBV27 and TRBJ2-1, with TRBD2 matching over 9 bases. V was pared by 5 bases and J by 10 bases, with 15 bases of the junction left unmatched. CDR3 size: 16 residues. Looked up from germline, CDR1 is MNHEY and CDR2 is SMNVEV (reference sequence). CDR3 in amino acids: CASSPLAGARGREQFF. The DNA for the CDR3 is TGTGCCAGCAGTCCGTTAGCGGGGGCCCGAGGGCGGGAGCAGTTCTTC.